The sequence of this T cell receptor beta chain was determined in a study of cytomegalovirus exposure and HLA in healthy donors. Whole-study findings and limits: The majority of TCR sequences were rare, yet some public TCRs appeared in many donors.

The primer mix had 60 Vbeta and 13 Jbeta primers. Clones were sequenced by immunoSEQ multiplex PCR, and TCRdb holds only the in-frame ones, with some missing. In the table there are 120,000 or so clones, 75% to 85% of which are singletons. This clone was detected a few times. Its target is unknown. V shed 4 bases and J shed 8 bases, with 23 bases lying between them. Germline CDR1 MNHEY, CDR2 SVGAGI. This CDR3 has 16 amino acids. The sequencing input was PBMCs. The chain links TRBV6-5 to TRBJ1-2; TRBD1 might be the D (6 bases). This sequence originates from a man aged 30 to 39 in good health and CMV-seropositive. The CDR3 DNA follows: TGTGCCAGCAGTTCCATTGGGCAACACAGGGTTGAGGGCTACACCTTC. It specifies CASSSIGQHRVEGYTF.